The present T cell receptor (beta chain) was sequenced within a study of regulatory T cells in long-lasting Graves disease. The germline V and J ends were trimmed by 10 bases and 0 bases, with 16 bases remaining between them. Germline V gene data show CDR1 as MNHEY and CDR2 as SVGEGT. The CDR3 covers 15 residues. HTBI primers from iRepertoire and Arm-PCR of CDR3 regions yielded the TCR beta libraries. TCRdb independently ran MiXCR on the multiplex PCR reads; one entry per CDR3 protein. This sample carries fewer than 350,000 distinct CDR3 sequences, roughly 18% of them seen once, and the ten largest clones take about 36%. About this clonotype: Antigen: not known.

Sample time point: newly diagnosed GD, antithyroid drugs for less than 3 months. Extracted RNA from PBMCs served as the source of the TCR library. Study results and caveats: Less diverse TCR repertoires were seen in persistent Graves' patients than in newly diagnosed ones.

This clonotype was obtained from a female donor with Graves disease. The V call is TRBV6-2 or TRBV6-3, the J call TRBJ2-1; no clear D gene. Material: peripheral blood mononuclear cells (PBMCs), obtained at new diagnosis, from a patient treated with antithyroid drugs. CDR3 DNA sequence: TGTGCCACCGGTTCAACTGGAGTCTCCTACAATGAGCAGTTCTTC. Translated: CATGSTGVSYNEQFF.